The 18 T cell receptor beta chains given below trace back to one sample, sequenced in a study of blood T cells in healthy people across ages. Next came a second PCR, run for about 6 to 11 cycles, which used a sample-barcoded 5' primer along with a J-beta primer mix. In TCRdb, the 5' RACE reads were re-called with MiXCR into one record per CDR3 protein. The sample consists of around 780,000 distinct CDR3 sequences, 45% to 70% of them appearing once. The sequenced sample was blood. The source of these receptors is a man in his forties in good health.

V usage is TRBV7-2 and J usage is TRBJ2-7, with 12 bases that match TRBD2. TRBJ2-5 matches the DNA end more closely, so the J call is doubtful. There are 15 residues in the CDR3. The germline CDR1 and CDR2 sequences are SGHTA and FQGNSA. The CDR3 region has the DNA TGTGCCAGCAGCCCGCTAGCGGGGGGGCTCGAGACCCAGTACTTC. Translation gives CASSPLAGGLETQYF.

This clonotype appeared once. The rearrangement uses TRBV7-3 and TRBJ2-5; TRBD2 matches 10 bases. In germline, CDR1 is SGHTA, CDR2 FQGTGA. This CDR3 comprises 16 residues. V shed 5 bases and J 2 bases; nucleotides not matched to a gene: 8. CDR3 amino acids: CASSPTSGEGQETQYF. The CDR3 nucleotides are TGTGCCAGCAGCCCAACTAGCGGGGAGGGGCAAGAGACCCAGTACTTC.

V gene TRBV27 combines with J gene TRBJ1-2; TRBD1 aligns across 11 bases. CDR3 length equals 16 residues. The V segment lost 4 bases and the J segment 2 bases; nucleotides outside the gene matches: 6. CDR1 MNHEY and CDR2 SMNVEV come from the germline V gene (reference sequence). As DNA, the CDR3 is TGTGCCAGCAGTTCCGAGGGACAGGGGGTGAACTATGGCTACACCTTC. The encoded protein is CASSSEGQGVNYGYTF.

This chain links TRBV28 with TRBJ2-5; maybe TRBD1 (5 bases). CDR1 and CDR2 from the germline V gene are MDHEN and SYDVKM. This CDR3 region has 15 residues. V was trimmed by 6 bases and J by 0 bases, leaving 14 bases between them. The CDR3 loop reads CASSSRVGDQETQYF. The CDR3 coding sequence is TGTGCCAGCAGCTCCAGGGTTGGAGACCAAGAGACCCAGTACTTC.

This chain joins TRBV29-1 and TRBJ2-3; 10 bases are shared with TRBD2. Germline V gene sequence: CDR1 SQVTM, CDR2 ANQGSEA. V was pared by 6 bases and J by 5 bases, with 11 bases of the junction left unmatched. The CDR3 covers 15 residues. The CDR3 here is CSVQTSGPIGDTQYF. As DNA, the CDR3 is TGCAGCGTCCAGACTAGCGGGCCGATAGGAGATACGCAGTATTTT.

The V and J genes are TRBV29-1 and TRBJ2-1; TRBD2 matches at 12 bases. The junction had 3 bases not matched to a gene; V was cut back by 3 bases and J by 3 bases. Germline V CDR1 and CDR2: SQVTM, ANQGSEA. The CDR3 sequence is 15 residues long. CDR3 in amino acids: CSVEASGGDYNEQFF. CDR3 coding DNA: TGCAGCGTTGAGGCTAGCGGGGGGGACTACAATGAGCAGTTCTTC.

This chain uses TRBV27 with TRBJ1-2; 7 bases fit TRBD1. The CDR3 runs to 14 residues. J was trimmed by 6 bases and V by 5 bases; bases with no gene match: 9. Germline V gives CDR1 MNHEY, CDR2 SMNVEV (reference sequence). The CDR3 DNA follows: TGTGCCAGCAGTCTTATGCCGGGACAGCATGGCTACACCTTC. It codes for CASSLMPGQHGYTF.

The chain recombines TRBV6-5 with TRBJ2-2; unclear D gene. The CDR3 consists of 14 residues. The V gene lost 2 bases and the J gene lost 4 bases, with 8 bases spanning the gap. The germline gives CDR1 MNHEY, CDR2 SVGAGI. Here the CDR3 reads CASSYIKTTGELFF. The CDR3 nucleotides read TGTGCCAGCAGTTACATCAAGACCACCGGGGAGCTGTTTTTT.

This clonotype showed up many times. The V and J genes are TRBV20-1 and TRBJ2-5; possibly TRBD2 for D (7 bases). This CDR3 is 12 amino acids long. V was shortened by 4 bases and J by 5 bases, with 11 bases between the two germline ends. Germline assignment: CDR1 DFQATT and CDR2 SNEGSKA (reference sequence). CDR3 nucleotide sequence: TGCAGTGCTACGGGGGGCGCGGAGACCCAGTACTTC. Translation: CSATGGAETQYF.

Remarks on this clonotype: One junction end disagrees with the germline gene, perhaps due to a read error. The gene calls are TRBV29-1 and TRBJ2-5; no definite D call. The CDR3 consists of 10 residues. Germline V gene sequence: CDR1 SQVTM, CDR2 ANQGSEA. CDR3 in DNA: TGCAGCGTTCCAGACAATGAGCAGTGCTTC. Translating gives CSVPDNEQCF.

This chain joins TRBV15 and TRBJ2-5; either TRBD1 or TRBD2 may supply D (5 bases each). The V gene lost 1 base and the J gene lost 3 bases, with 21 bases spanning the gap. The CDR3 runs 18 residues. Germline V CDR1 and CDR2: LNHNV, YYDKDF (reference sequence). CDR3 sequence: CATSRVGLGTPVKETQYF. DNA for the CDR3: TGTGCCACCAGCAGAGTGGGGCTAGGGACCCCGGTGAAAGAGACCCAGTACTTC.

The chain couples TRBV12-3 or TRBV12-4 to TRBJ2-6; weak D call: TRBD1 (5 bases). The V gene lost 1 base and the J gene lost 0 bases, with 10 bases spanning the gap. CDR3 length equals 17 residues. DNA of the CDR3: TGTGCCAGCAGTTTAGTCAGGGCCTTCTCTGGGGCCAACGTCCTGACTTTC. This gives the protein CASSLVRAFSGANVLTF.

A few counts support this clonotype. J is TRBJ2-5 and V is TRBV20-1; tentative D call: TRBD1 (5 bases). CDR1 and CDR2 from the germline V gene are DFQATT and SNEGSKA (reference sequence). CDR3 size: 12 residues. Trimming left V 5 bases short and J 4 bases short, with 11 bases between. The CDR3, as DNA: TGCAGTGCTCGACAGACTGCAGAGACCCAGTACTTC. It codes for CSARQTAETQYF.

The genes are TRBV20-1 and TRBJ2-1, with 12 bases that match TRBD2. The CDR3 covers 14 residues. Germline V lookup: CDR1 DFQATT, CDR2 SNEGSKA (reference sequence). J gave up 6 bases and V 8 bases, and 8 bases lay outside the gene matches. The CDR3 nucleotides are TGCAGTATTCCGGGACTAGCGGGCATCAATGAGCAGTTCTTC. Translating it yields CSIPGLAGINEQFF.

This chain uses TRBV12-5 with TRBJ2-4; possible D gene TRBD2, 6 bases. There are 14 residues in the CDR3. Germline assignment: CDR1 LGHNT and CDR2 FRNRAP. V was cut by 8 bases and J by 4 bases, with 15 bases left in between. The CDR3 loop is CASSMMGGKNIQYF. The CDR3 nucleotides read TGTGCTAGTTCGATGATGGGAGGAAAAAACATTCAGTACTTC.

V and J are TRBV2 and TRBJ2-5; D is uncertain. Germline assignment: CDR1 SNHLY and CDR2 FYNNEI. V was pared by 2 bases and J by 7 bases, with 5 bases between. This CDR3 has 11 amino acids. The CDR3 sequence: CASSEQVTQYF. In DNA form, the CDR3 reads TGTGCCAGCAGTGAACAGGTGACCCAGTACTTC.

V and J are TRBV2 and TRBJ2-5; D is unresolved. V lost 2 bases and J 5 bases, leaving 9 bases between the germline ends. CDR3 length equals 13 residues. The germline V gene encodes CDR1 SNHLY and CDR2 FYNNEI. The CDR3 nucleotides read TGTGCCAGCAGTGAATTTCGGCGGGAGACCCAGTACTTC. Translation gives CASSEFRRETQYF.

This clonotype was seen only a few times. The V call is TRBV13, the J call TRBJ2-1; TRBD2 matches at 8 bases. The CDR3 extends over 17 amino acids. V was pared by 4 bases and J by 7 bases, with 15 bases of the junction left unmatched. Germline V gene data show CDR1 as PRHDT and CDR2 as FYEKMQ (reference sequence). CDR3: CASSSTTSGGWYNEQFF. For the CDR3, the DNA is TGTGCCAGCAGCTCAACCACTAGCGGAGGGTGGTATAATGAGCAGTTCTTC.